This T cell receptor (beta chain) stems from a study of T cell changes during pregnancy in multiple sclerosis. This clone has a handful of counts. The CDR3 has 15 amino acids. V lost 1 base to trimming and J lost 5 bases, with 15 bases between them. Germline V gene lookup returns CDR1 SGHRS and CDR2 YFSETQ. The protocol was immunoSEQ multiplex PCR, while the TCRdb copy is restricted to in-frame clones and leaves out a portion. The repertoire has some 55,000 clones, around nine tenths of them found once; the top ten carry approximately 5.3%. The sequencing input was peripheral blood from another person, used as feeder cells. The rearrangement joins TRBV5-1 to TRBJ2-5, with D possibly being TRBD2 (6 bases). This clonotype originated in a human donor whose cells served as feeder cells for cultures in a pregnancy study. This CDR3 reads CASSLNTGGEETQYF. CDR3 nucleotides: TGCGCCAGCAGCTTGAATACTGGAGGGGAGGAGACCCAGTACTTC.